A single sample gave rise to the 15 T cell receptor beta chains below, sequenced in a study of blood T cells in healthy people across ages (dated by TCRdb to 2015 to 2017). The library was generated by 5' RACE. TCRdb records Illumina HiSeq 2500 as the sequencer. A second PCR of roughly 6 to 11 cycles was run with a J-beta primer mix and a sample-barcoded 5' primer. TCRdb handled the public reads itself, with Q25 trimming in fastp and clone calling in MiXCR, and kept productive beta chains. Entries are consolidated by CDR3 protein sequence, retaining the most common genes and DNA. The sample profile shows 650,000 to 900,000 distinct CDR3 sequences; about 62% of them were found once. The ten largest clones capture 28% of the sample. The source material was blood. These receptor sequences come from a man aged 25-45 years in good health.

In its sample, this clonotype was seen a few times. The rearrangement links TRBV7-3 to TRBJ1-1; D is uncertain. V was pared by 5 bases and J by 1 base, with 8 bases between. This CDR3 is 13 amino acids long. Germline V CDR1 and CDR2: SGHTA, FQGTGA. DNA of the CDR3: TGTGCCAGCAGCACGGACGGGAACACTGAAGCTTTCTTT. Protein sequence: CASSTDGNTEAFF.

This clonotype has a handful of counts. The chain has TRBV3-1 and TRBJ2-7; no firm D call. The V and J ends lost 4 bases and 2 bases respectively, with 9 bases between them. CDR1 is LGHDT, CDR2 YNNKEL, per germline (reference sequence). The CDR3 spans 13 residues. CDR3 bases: TGTGCCAGCAGCCTAAGGCGAGCCTACGAGCAGTACTTC. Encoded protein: CASSLRRAYEQYF.

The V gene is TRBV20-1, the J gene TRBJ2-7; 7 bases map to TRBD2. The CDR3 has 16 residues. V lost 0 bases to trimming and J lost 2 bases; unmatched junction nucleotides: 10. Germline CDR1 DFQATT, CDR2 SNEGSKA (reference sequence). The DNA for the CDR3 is TGCAGTGCTAGAGATCACCTAAGCGGGGTTCCCTACGAGCAGTACTTC. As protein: CSARDHLSGVPYEQYF.

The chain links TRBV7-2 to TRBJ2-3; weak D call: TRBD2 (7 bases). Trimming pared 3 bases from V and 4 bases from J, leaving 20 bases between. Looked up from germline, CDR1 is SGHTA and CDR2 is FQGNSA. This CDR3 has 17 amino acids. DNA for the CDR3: TGTGCCAGCAGCTTGGCTGGTGGCGCGGGGGCCCCAGATACGCAGTATTTT. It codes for CASSLAGGAGAPDTQYF.

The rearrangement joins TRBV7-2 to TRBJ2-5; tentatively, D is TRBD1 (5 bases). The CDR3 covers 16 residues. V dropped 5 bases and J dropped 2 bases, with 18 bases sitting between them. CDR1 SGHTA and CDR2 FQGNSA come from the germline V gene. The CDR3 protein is CASSERGRGWQETQYF. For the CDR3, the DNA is TGTGCCAGCAGCGAAAGGGGAAGGGGATGGCAAGAGACCCAGTACTTC.

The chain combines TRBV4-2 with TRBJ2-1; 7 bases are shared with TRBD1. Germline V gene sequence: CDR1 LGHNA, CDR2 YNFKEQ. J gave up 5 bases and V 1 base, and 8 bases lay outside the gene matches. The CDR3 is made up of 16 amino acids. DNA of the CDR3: TGTGCCAGCAGCCAAGGGTCGACAGGGATCGACAATGAGCAGTTCTTC. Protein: CASSQGSTGIDNEQFF.

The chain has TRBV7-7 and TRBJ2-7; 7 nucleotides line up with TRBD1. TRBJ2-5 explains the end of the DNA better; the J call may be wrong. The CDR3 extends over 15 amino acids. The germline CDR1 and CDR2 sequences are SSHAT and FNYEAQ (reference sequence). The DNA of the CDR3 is TGTGCCAGCAGCTCCGCGACAGGGCTATCGGAGACCCAGTACTTC. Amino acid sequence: CASSSATGLSETQYF.

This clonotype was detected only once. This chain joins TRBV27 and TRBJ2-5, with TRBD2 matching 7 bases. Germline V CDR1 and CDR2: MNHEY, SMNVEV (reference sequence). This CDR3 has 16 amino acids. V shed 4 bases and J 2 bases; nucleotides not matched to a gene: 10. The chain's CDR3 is CASSSSLWGGQETQYF. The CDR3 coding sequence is TGTGCCAGCAGTTCGAGTCTTTGGGGGGGGCAAGAGACCCAGTACTTC.

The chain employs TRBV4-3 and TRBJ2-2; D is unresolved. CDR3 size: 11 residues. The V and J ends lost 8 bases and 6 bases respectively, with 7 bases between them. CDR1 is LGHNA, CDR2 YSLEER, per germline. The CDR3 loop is CASGGSGELFF. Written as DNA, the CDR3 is TGCGCCAGCGGTGGATCCGGGGAGCTGTTTTTT.

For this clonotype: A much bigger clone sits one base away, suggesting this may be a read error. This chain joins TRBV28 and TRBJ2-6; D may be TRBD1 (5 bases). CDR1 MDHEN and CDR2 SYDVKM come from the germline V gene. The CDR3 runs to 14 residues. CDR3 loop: CASGRPSGATVLTF. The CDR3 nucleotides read TGTGCCAGCGGACGGCCCTCTGGGGCCACCGTCCTGACTTTC.

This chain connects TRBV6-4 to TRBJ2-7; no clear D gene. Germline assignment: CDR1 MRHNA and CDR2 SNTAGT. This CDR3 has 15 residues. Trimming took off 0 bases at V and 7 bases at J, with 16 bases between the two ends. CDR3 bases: TGTGCCAGCAGTGACTCGGCAGGCTCCTACAATGAGCAGTACTTC. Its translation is CASSDSAGSYNEQYF.

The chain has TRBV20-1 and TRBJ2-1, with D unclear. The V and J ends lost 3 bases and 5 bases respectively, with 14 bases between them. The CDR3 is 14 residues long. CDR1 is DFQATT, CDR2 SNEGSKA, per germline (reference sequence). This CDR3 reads CSASAGPLHNEQFF. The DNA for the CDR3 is TGCAGTGCTAGTGCAGGACCTTTACACAATGAGCAGTTCTTC.

The chain's CDR3 is CASSAGVGRDKSHEQYF. The CDR3 DNA sequence: TGTGCCAGCAGCGCCGGCGTGGGGCGGGATAAATCCCACGAGCAGTACTTC. The rearrangement uses TRBV7-2 and TRBJ2-4, with TRBD2 as a possible D gene (6 bases). The J call is uncertain, as TRBJ2-7 better fits the DNA end. Looked up from germline, CDR1 is SGHTA and CDR2 is FQGNSA. The CDR3 spans 17 residues.

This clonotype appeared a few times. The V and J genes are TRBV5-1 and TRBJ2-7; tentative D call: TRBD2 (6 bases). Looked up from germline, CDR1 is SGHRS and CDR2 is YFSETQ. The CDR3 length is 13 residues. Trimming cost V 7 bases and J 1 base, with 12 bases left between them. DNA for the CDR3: TGCGCCAGCGGACTATCGCCATCCTACGAGCAGTACTTC. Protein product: CASGLSPSYEQYF.

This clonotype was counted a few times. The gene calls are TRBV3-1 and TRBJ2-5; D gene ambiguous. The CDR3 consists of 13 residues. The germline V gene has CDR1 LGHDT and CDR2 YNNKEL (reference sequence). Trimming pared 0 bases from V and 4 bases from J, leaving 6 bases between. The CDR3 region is CASSQDVAETQYF. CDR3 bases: TGTGCCAGCAGCCAAGACGTTGCAGAGACCCAGTACTTC.